This is a list of T cell receptor beta chains from one sample in a study of T cells in Graves' hyperthyroidism and ophthalmopathy. TCRdb re-called the multiplex PCR reads through MiXCR, storing one row per CDR3 protein. The table has 340,000 or so distinct CDR3 sequences, 16% seen once. Sequenced: blood. These receptors all come from a man aged 30 to 39 with Graves' hyperthyroidism. The CDR3 runs from the conserved cysteine through the conserved F or W. Each record gives: CDR3 length, D gene, J gene, V gene, clone size, CDR3 DNA, CDR3 protein. D genes are given only for firm matches. Only part of the rows carry a size: once, few, many, or a class if the clone is expanded.

14 | TRBD1 | TRBJ2-7 | TRBV24-1 | many | TGTGCCACCAGTGATAACCGGGACAGGGGCGAGCAGTACTTC | CATSDNRDRGEQYF
15 | . | TRBJ2-1 | TRBV20-1 | many | TGCAGTGCTAGAGATTTAAGCGGGTGGGGGCATGAGCAGTTCTTC | CSARDLSGWGHEQFF
16 | TRBD2 | TRBJ2-1 | TRBV11-2 | . | TGTGCCAGCCGTTTTAGCGGGAGAGGGCACTACAATGAGCAGTTCTTC | CASRFSGRGHYNEQFF
16 | . | TRBJ2-5 | TRBV28 | many | TGTGCCAGCAGTTCCCAGCGCGATATCTACCAAGAGACCCAGTACTTC | CASSSQRDIYQETQYF
13 | . | TRBJ1-2 | TRBV29-1 | few | TGCAGCGTTGAAAAAAACAGGGTACGTGGCTACACCTTC | CSVEKNRVRGYTF
13 | TRBD1 | TRBJ1-2 | TRBV20-1 | few | TGCAGTGCCGAAACAGGGGAGGCCTATGGCTACACCTTC | CSAETGEAYGYTF
16 | TRBD2 | TRBJ2-3 | TRBV2 | many | TGTGCCAGTCGGACTAGCGGGAGGGCGAATTCGGATACGCAGTATTTT | CASRTSGRANSDTQYF
16 | TRBD2 | TRBJ2-3 | TRBV20-1 | . | TGCAGTGCTAGAGGGGCTAGCGGGAGAGGCACAGATACGCAGTATTTT | CSARGASGRGTDTQYF
16 | TRBD2 | TRBJ2-1 | TRBV2 | many | TGTGCCAGCAGTGAAGTAACTAGCGGTTCCTACAATGAGCAGTTCTTC | CASSEVTSGSYNEQFF
12 | . | TRBJ1-2 | TRBV30 | few | TGTGCCTGCTCGGGGGGGAACTATGGCTACACCTTC | CACSGGNYGYTF
16 | . | TRBJ2-5 | TRBV11-2 | many | TGTGCCAGCAGCTTCGGGATGGGGGCAGGTCAAGAGACCCAGTACTTC | CASSFGMGAGQETQYF
16 | TRBD2 | TRBJ2-2 | TRBV7-9 | few | TGTGCCAGCAGCCCGAGCGGGAGGGCGAACACCGGGGAGCTGTTTTTT | CASSPSGRANTGELFF
16 | TRBD1 | TRBJ2-1 | TRBV11-2 | once | TGTGCCAGCAGCCAATCTAGGGGGCGCAGGGCGAATGAGCAGTTCTTC | CASSQSRGRRANEQFF
15 | . | TRBJ2-1 | TRBV29-1 | many | TGCAGCACAACCCCCGGGACTCAGTCCTACAATGAGCAGTTCTTC | CSTTPGTQSYNEQFF
15 | TRBD1 | TRBJ2-5 | TRBV6-6 | many | TGTGCCAGCAGTTACTCACAGGGGTTACGGGAGACCCAGTACTTC | CASSYSQGLRETQYF
15 | . | TRBJ2-1 | TRBV11-3 | . | TGTGCCAGCAGTTCTGTCCCACTAGACCCCAATGAGCAGTTCTTC | CASSSVPLDPNEQFF
16 | TRBD1 | TRBJ1-2 | TRBV10-2 | . | TGCGCCAGCAGTGAGTTTAGGGGACAGGGAGGATATGGCTACACCTTC | CASSEFRGQGGYGYTF
16 | TRBD2 | TRBJ2-1 | TRBV12-5 | many | TGTGCTAGTGGCCTTTTTGGGACTAGCGGCTACAATGAGCAGTTCTTC | CASGLFGTSGYNEQFF
12 | . | TRBJ2-1 | TRBV10-3 | many | TGTGCCATCAGTGAGTCGTCGCTTGAGCAGTTCTTC | CAISESSLEQFF
15 | . | TRBJ2-3 | TRBV7-8 | medium-sized | TGTGCCAGCAGCCCCTTGACAGCTAACACAGATACGCAGTATTTT | CASSPLTANTDTQYF
14 | . | TRBJ1-1 | TRBV11-2 | . | TGTGCCAGCAGCTTAACCAGGGACAACACTGAAGTTTTCTTT | CASSLTRDNTEVFF
12 | TRBD2 | TRBJ2-7 | TRBV20-1 | . | TGCAGTGCTCGCCGCGGGAGCTACGAGCAGTACTTC | CSARRGSYEQYF
14 | . | TRBJ2-1 | TRBV6-1 | . | TGTGCCAGCGCAAAGTGGCAGGGCAGCAATGAGCAGTTCTTC | CASAKWQGSNEQFF
13 | . | TRBJ1-1 | TRBV19 | . | TGTGCCAGTAGTATCTTGTTGAACACTGAAGCTTTCTTT | CASSILLNTEAFF
16 | . | TRBJ1-5 | TRBV2 | many | TGTGCCAGCAGGACCCTTAAAGCTTATAGCAATCAGCCCCAGCATTTT | CASRTLKAYSNQPQHF
14 | . | TRBJ2-1 | TRBV3-1 | many | TGTGCCAGCAGCCAGCGAGCGGCTGACAATGAGCAGTTCTTC | CASSQRAADNEQFF
14 | . | TRBJ2-2 | TRBV5-8 | . | TGTGCCAGCAGCCTCATCGGGGTCACCGGGGAGCTGTTTTTT | CASSLIGVTGELFF
12 | . | TRBJ2-1 | TRBV10-3 | many | TGTGCCATCAGTCTCAGGGGCAATGAGCAGTTCTTC | CAISLRGNEQFF
10 | . | TRBJ2-5 | TRBV20-1 | . | TGCAGTGCCACCCAGGGGCCTTCGTACTTC | CSATQGPSYF
15 | . | TRBJ1-2 | TRBV7-2 | many | TGTGCCAGCAGCCCTAGGGACCCTTCCTACTATGGCTACACCTTC | CASSPRDPSYYGYTF
13 | . | TRBJ2-3 | TRBV6-1 | many | TGTGCCAGCAGTAACCCGGGGGATCATACGCAGTATTTT | CASSNPGDHTQYF
13 | . | TRBJ1-2 | TRBV28 | few | TGTGCCAGCGTAAACAGGAACTCCTATGGCTACACCTTC | CASVNRNSYGYTF
16 | . | TRBJ2-3 | TRBV6-1 | few | TGTGCCAGCAGTTATTCCATGGGGTATAGGACAGATACGCAGTATTTT | CASSYSMGYRTDTQYF
13 | . | TRBJ2-3 | TRBV12-3/TRBV12-4 | few | TGTGCCAGCGCGCTTGGGGTCACGGATACGCAGTATTTT | CASALGVTDTQYF
12 | . | TRBJ2-5 | TRBV29-1 | many | TGCAGCGCCGGGTGGGGATACGAGACCCAGTACTTC | CSAGWGYETQYF
13 | . | TRBJ2-3 | TRBV28 | many | TGTGCCAGCAGTCTAGCCCCCACAGATACGCAGTATTTT | CASSLAPTDTQYF
16 | TRBD2 | TRBJ2-2 | TRBV7-9 | few | TGTGCCAGCGGAACTACTAGCGGGAGGAATGGCGGGGAGCTGTTTTTT | CASGTTSGRNGGELFF
20 | TRBD2 | TRBJ2-3 | TRBV5-6 | few | TGTGCCAGCAGCCCTGTGCCGGGACTAGCGGGAGGGCCCCTTCGGATTGCGCAGTATTTT | CASSPVPGLAGGPLRIAQYF
17 | TRBD2 | TRBJ2-1 | TRBV2 | . | TGTGCCAGCAGTGAAAGGGTGGGCGGGAGCTCCTACAATGAGCAGTTCTTC | CASSERVGGSSYNEQFF
13 | . | TRBJ2-1 | TRBV20-1 | many | TGCAGTGCCGTGGGCTCGGAATGGAATGAGCAGTTCTTC | CSAVGSEWNEQFF
14 | TRBD1 | TRBJ2-3 | TRBV30 | many | TGTGCCTGGAGTTCGGGACAGGGGACAGATACGCAGTATTTT | CAWSSGQGTDTQYF
13 | . | TRBJ2-5 | TRBV20-1 | few | TGCAGTGCCCGAAATTATGGTTTTGTGACCCAGTACTTC | CSARNYGFVTQYF
14 | . | TRBJ1-5 | TRBV3-1 | many | TGTGCCAGCAGCCAGGGGGGCGCCGGTCAGCCCCAGCATTTT | CASSQGGAGQPQHF
11 | . | TRBJ2-1 | TRBV20-1 | few | TGCAGTGCTAGAGTTGCCGCAGGACGGTTCTTC | CSARVAAGRFF
15 | . | TRBJ2-2 | TRBV19 | . | TGTGCCAGTAGTGGGGCTTCCCGTGGAACCGGGGAGCTGTTTTTT | CASSGASRGTGELFF
13 | . | TRBJ2-5 | TRBV27 | few | TGTGCCACCATAGGGGCCGATAGAGAGACCCAGTACTTC | CATIGADRETQYF
14 | . | TRBJ2-1 | TRBV10-1 | . | TGCGCCAGCAGTGAGTTCGGCTCCTACAATGAGCAGTTCTTC | CASSEFGSYNEQFF
15 | . | TRBJ2-1 | TRBV30 | many | TGTGCCTGGAGCGATACCGGGGACCTCTACAATGAGCAGTTCTTC | CAWSDTGDLYNEQFF
14 | . | TRBJ2-3 | TRBV12-3/TRBV12-4 | many | TGTGCCAGCAGTTTTTCCGACAGTCAGGATACGCAGTATTTT | CASSFSDSQDTQYF
14 | TRBD2 | TRBJ2-3 | TRBV12-3/TRBV12-4 | many | TGTGCCAGCAGTTTACCTAGCGGGGCTGATACGCAGTATTTT | CASSLPSGADTQYF
12 | . | TRBJ2-3 | TRBV20-1 | . | TGCAGTGCCATGGCCAGGGCAGATACGCAGTATTTT | CSAMARADTQYF
13 | . | TRBJ2-7 | TRBV29-1 | few | TGCAGCGTCCACAGGGTAGGGTCCTACGAGCAGTACTTC | CSVHRVGSYEQYF
11 | . | TRBJ1-1 | TRBV29-1 | . | TGCAGCGTTGGTGACAAGGGGTATGCTTTCTTT | CSVGDKGYAFF
17 | . | TRBJ1-5 | TRBV12-3/TRBV12-4 | . | TGTGCCAGCAGCCAGCAGACAGACTATTATAGCAATCAGCCCCAGCATTTT | CASSQQTDYYSNQPQHF